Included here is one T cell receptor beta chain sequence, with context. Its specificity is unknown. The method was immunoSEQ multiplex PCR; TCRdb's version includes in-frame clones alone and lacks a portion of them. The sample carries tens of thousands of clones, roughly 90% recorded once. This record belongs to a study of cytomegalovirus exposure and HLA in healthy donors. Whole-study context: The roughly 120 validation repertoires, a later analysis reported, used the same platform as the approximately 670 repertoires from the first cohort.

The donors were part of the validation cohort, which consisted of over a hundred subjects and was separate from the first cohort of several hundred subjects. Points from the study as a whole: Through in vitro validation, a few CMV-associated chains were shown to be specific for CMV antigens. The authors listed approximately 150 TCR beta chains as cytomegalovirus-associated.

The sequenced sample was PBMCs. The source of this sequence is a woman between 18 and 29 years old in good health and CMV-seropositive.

This chain's CDR3 is CASSIARYTEAFF. The CDR3 bases are TGTGCCAGTAGTATAGCTCGGTACACTGAAGCTTTCTTT. This chain joins TRBV19 and TRBJ1-1; D unresolved. V lost 1 base and J 3 bases, leaving 6 bases between the germline ends. CDR3 size: 13 residues. CDR1 and CDR2 (germline): LNHDA, SQIVND (reference sequence).